These T cell receptor beta chains were read from a single sample in a study of OX40 agonist ivuxolimab in advanced cancers. Produced via immunoSEQ multiplex PCR; TCRdb's table is partial and in-frame only. Among roughly 60,000 clones listed, about four fifths were seen once. Here the sequenced sample was CD4+ or CD8+ T cells sorted from blood, taken in a trial of the OX40 agonist ivuxolimab. These receptor sequences come from an adult with an advanced solid tumor such as melanoma, head and neck, liver or kidney cancer. Each CDR3 is given with its conserved first and last residue. A D gene is named only where the DNA matches it firmly. Clone size is not always given. Where it is, it says once, few, many or a class for expanded clones.

>TRBJ1-1|once|TRBD1|TRBV28|18
CASFAPGTGFIMNTEAFF
TGTGCCAGCTTTGCCCCAGGGACAGGGTTCATCATGAACACTGAAGCTTTCTTT
>TRBJ2-7|.|TRBD1|TRBV7-3|14
CASSPTGTSYEQYF
TGTGCCAGCAGCCCGACAGGGACATCCTACGAGCAGTACTTC
>TRBJ2-7|.|.|TRBV7-9|8
CASRSDFF
TGTGCCAGCAGATCGGACTTCTTC
>TRBJ2-3|.|.|TRBV18|16
CASSPLGAGGSDTQYF
TGTGCCAGCTCACCACTCGGAGCCGGGGGTTCAGATACGCAGTATTTT
>TRBJ2-1|.|TRBD1|TRBV28|14
CASSSGTGFIGQFF
TGTGCCAGCAGTTCCGGGACAGGGTTTATTGGGCAGTTCTTC
>TRBJ2-1|once|.|TRBV5-8|15
CASSLSLASFNEQFF
TGTGCCAGCAGCTTGAGTCTAGCATCCTTCAATGAGCAGTTCTTC
>TRBJ1-1|few|.|TRBV2|15
CATKGEGDLNTEAFF
TGTGCCACTAAGGGTGAGGGGGATCTGAACACTGAAGCTTTCTTT
>TRBJ2-7|.|.|TRBV7-8|13
CASSETSSYEQYF
TGTGCCAGCAGCGAAACTAGCAGTTACGAGCAGTACTTC
>TRBJ1-4|.|.|TRBV28|14
CASRWGEGNEKLFF
TGTGCCAGTCGATGGGGGGAGGGTAATGAAAAACTGTTTTTT
>TRBJ2-5|.|TRBD1|TRBV6-5|14
CASSYPGQQETQYF
TGTGCCAGCAGTTACCCGGGACAGCAAGAGACCCAGTACTTC
>TRBJ2-2|.|TRBD1|TRBV4-1|16
CASSQDRGRGTGELFF
TGCGCCAGCAGCCAAGACAGGGGGCGCGGGACCGGGGAGCTGTTTTTT
>TRBJ2-7|.|TRBD1|TRBV5-1|15
CASSIGTGRPYEQYF
TGCGCCAGCAGCATCGGGACAGGGAGGCCCTACGAGCAGTACTTC
>TRBJ2-1|.|.|TRBV11-2|15
CASSSTLSSYNEQFF
TGTGCCAGCAGCTCAACTTTGAGCTCCTACAATGAGCAGTTCTTC
>TRBJ2-7|.|.|TRBV5-6|16
CASSWETGRSSYEQYF
TGTGCCAGCAGCTGGGAGACAGGACGAAGCTCCTACGAGCAGTACTTC
>TRBJ1-5|few|.|TRBV19|13
CASSGTHDQPQHF
TGTGCCAGTAGTGGGACACATGATCAGCCCCAGCATTTT
>TRBJ1-5|.|.|TRBV7-2|17
CASSLVGTRSGDQPQHF
TGTGCCAGCAGCTTAGTTGGGACACGGTCGGGGGATCAGCCCCAGCATTTT
>TRBJ1-1|.|TRBD1|TRBV7-2|13
CASSPGGAVEAFF
TGTGCCAGCAGCCCAGGGGGGGCAGTTGAAGCTTTCTTT
>TRBJ2-5|.|TRBD2|TRBV29-1|14
CSGRLAGPQETQYF
TGCAGCGGACGACTAGCGGGACCACAAGAGACCCAGTACTTC
>TRBJ2-1|once|.|TRBV28|16
CASNPGGAVLYNEQFF
TGTGCCAGCAACCCCGGTGGGGCGGTGCTTTACAATGAGCAGTTCTTC
>TRBJ2-4|.|.|TRBV5-1|14
CASSLEGPQNIQYF
TGCGCCAGCAGCTTGGAGGGACCTCAAAACATTCAGTACTTC
>TRBJ2-1|once|.|TRBV5-1|14
CASSLQGPRSEQFF
TGCGCCAGCAGCTTGCAGGGGCCTAGGAGTGAGCAGTTCTTC
>TRBJ1-1|.|TRBD1|TRBV6-5|13
CASSWEEGASAFF
TGTGCCAGCAGTTGGGAGGAGGGGGCCTCAGCTTTCTTT
>TRBJ2-2|few|TRBD2|TRBV7-2|13
CASSFGLAGELFF
TGTGCCAGCAGCTTCGGACTAGCCGGGGAGCTGTTTTTT
>TRBJ1-2|.|TRBD1|TRBV18|15
CASSLGQDNNYGYTF
TGTGCCAGCTCACTGGGACAGGATAATAACTATGGCTACACCTTC
>TRBJ1-4|.|.|TRBV10-3|17
CAISEPSRGGAKEKLFF
TGTGCCATCAGTGAGCCCAGTCGTGGAGGGGCCAAGGAAAAACTGTTTTTT
>TRBJ1-4|.|TRBD1|TRBV19|15
CASSTDRDRNEKLFF
TGTGCCAGTAGTACGGACAGGGATCGGAATGAAAAACTGTTTTTT
>TRBJ1-6|.|.|TRBV9|14
CASSVGTANSPLHF
TGTGCCAGCAGCGTAGGGACAGCTAATTCACCCCTCCACTTT
>TRBJ2-1|.|TRBD2|TRBV2|17
CASRDPLAGEPYNEQFF
TGTGCCAGCAGAGACCCCCTAGCGGGGGAACCCTACAATGAGCAGTTCTTC
>TRBJ2-2|.|TRBD2|TRBV5-6|16
CASSSGLAIYTGELFF
TGTGCCAGCAGCTCTGGACTAGCGATATACACCGGGGAGCTGTTTTTT
>TRBJ1-5|.|.|TRBV28|15
CATFYRGRSNQPQHF
TGTGCCACCTTTTACCGGGGACGGAGCAATCAGCCCCAGCATTTT
>TRBJ2-3|.|.|TRBV2|13
CASSLGNTDTQYF
TGTGCCAGCAGCCTAGGGAACACAGATACGCAGTATTTT
>TRBJ1-6|.|TRBD1|TRBV6-1|12
CASSERDRALHF
TGTGCCAGCAGTGAAAGGGACAGGGCCCTCCACTTT
>TRBJ2-3|.|.|TRBV15|15
CATSRDAADHRTQYF
TGTGCCACCAGCAGAGATGCGGCAGATCACCGTACGCAGTATTTT
>TRBJ1-6|.|TRBD1|TRBV11-2|16
CASSSKDRGINSPLHF
TGTGCCAGCAGCTCTAAGGACAGGGGCATTAATTCACCCCTCCACTTT
>TRBJ1-1|.|TRBD1|TRBV5-5|15
CASRAPGQGLSEAFF
TGTGCCAGCAGAGCCCCGGGACAGGGTCTCTCTGAAGCTTTCTTT
>TRBJ1-1|.|TRBD1|TRBV10-3|14
CAIRVDRGNTEAFF
TGTGCCATCAGGGTGGACAGGGGGAACACTGAAGCTTTCTTT
>TRBJ1-1|.|.|TRBV30|14
CAWRRPGGRTEAFF
TGTGCCTGGAGGCGACCGGGGGGGCGCACTGAAGCTTTCTTT
>TRBJ2-2|.|.|TRBV7-3|12
CASSPNTGELFF
TGTGCCAGCAGCCCCAACACCGGGGAGCTGTTTTTT
>TRBJ2-5|.|TRBD2|TRBV28|14
CASSFLAGAETQYF
TGTGCCAGCAGTTTCCTAGCGGGGGCTGAGACCCAGTACTTC
>TRBJ2-7|.|.|TRBV10-3|13
CAINPTAGVGQYF
TGTGCCATCAACCCCACAGCCGGGGTAGGGCAGTACTTC
>TRBJ2-7|.|TRBD2|TRBV7-1|15
CASSSLAGGPYEQYF
TGTGCCAGCAGCTCCTTAGCGGGGGGGCCCTACGAGCAGTACTTC
>TRBJ2-3|.|.|TRBV15|14
CATSRAASTDTQYF
TGTGCCACCAGCAGAGCCGCCAGCACAGATACGCAGTATTTT
>TRBJ2-7|.|.|TRBV20-1|11
CSAVGFHEQYF
TGCAGTGCGGTAGGGTTTCACGAGCAGTACTTC
>TRBJ1-1|.|.|TRBV9|13
CASSVGDNTEAFF
TGTGCCAGCAGCGTAGGCGATAACACTGAAGCTTTCTTT
>TRBJ2-3|.|TRBD1|TRBV6-6|15
CASSRRQGSTDTQYF
TGTGCCAGCAGCCGCAGACAGGGTTCCACAGATACGCAGTATTTT
>TRBJ1-4|.|TRBD1|TRBV7-9|14
CASSRTGQVEKLFF
TGTGCCAGCAGCCGGACAGGGCAAGTTGAAAAACTGTTTTTT
>TRBJ1-4|.|.|TRBV5-1|14
CASSFLGDSEKLFF
TGCGCCAGCAGCTTTTTAGGGGATAGTGAAAAACTGTTTTTT
>TRBJ1-5|.|.|TRBV2|15
CASSGWEGGFQPQHF
TGTGCCAGCAGTGGTTGGGAGGGGGGGTTTCAGCCCCAGCATTTT
>TRBJ2-5|.|.|TRBV2|16
CASSEGAGPFQETQYF
TGTGCCAGCAGTGAAGGCGCGGGACCGTTCCAAGAGACCCAGTACTTC
>TRBJ2-1|.|TRBD2|TRBV7-9|14
CASSPGEGRDEQFF
TGTGCCAGCAGCCCCGGGGAGGGGAGGGATGAGCAGTTCTTC
>TRBJ1-1|once|.|TRBV7-2|14
CASSQEGKGREAFF
TGTGCCAGCAGCCAAGAGGGGAAGGGACGGGAAGCTTTCTTT
>TRBJ1-4|.|TRBD1|TRBV9|12
CASGQGDEKLFF
TGTGCCAGCGGACAGGGTGACGAAAAACTGTTTTTT
>TRBJ2-5|once|TRBD2|TRBV5-4|14
CASSPTSGGETQYF
TGTGCCAGCAGCCCCACTAGCGGGGGGGAGACCCAGTACTTC
>TRBJ1-4|.|.|TRBV4-1|15
CASSQDGETYYQTVF
TGCGCCAGCAGCCAAGACGGTGAGACATACTATCAAACTGTTTTT
>TRBJ1-2|.|.|TRBV29-1|11
CSVAGAYGYTF
TGCAGCGTTGCAGGGGCCTATGGCTACACCTTC
>TRBJ2-1|.|.|TRBV28|14
CASSLVQGSNEQFF
TGTGCCAGCAGTTTAGTACAGGGTAGCAATGAGCAGTTCTTC
>TRBJ2-7|.|TRBD2|TRBV27|17
CASSSHQTSGNSYEQYF
TGTGCCAGCAGTTCCCACCAGACTAGCGGGAACTCCTACGAGCAGTACTTC
>TRBJ2-1|.|TRBD2|TRBV18|14
CASSPSREGNEQFF
TGTGCCAGCTCACCTTCCAGGGAGGGCAATGAGCAGTTCTTC
>TRBJ1-5|.|.|TRBV5-8|13
CASSLWKDQPQHF
TGTGCCAGCAGCTTGTGGAAAGATCAGCCCCAGCATTTT